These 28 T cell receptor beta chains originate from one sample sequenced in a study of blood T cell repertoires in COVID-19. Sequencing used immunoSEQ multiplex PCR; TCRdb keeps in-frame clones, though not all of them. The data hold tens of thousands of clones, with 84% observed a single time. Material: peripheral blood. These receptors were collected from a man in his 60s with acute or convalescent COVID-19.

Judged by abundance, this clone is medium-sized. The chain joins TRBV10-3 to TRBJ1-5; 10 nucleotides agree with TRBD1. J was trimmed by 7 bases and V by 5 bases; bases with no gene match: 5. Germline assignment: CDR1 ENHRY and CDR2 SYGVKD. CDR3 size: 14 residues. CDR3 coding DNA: TGTGCCATCAGTTCCGGGACAGGGGACCAGCCCCAGCATTTT. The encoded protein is CAISSGTGDQPQHF.

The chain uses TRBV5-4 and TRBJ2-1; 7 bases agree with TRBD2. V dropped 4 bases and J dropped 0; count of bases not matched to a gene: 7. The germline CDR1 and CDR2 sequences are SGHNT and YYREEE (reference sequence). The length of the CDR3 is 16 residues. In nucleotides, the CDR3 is TGTGCCAGCAGCCCGGGACTACCAAGCTCCTACAATGAGCAGTTCTTC. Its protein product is CASSPGLPSSYNEQFF.

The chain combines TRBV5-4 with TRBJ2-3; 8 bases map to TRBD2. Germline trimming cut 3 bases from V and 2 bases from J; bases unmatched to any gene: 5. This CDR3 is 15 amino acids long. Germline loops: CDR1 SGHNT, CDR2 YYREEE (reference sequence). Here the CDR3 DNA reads TGTGCCAGCAGCTCGGGACTAGGCTTCACAGATACGCAGTATTTT. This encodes CASSSGLGFTDTQYF.

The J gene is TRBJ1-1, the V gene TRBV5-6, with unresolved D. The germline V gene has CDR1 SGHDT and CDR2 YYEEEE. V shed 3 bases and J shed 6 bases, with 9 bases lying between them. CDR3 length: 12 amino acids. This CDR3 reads CASSSLRAEAFF. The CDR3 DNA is TGTGCCAGCAGCTCGTTGAGAGCTGAAGCTTTCTTT.

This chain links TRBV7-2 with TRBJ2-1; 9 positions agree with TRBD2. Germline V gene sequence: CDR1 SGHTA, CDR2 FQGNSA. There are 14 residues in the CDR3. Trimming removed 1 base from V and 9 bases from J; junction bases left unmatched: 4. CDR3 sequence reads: CASSLDLAGVEQFF. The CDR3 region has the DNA TGTGCCAGCAGCTTAGATTTAGCGGGGGTTGAGCAGTTCTTC.

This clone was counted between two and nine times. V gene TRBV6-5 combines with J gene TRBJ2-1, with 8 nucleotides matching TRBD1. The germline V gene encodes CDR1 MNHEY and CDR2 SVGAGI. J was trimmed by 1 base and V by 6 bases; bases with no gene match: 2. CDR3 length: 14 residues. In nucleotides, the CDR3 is TGTGCCAGCAGAACAGGGGGGTCCTACAATGAGCAGTTCTTC. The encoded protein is CASRTGGSYNEQFF.

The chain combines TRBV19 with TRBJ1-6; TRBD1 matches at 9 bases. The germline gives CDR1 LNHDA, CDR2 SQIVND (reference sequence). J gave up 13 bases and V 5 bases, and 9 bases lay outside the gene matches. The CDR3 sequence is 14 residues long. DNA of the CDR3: TGTGCCAGTAGTCCGGGACAGGGTTATTTTCCCCTCCACTTT. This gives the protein CASSPGQGYFPLHF.

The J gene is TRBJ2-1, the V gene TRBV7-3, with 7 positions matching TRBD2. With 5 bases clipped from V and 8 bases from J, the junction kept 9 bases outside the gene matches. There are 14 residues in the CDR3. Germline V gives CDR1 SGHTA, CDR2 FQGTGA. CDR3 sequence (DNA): TGTGCCAGCAGCCCCGGCGGGGGTGACTATGAGCAGTTCTTC. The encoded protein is CASSPGGGDYEQFF.

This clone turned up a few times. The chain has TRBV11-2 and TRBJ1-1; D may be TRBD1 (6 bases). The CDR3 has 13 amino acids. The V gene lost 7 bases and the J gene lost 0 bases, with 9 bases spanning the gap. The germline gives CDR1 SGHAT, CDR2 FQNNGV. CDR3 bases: TGTGCCAGCACCTACAGGGTGAACACTGAAGCTTTCTTT. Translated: CASTYRVNTEAFF.

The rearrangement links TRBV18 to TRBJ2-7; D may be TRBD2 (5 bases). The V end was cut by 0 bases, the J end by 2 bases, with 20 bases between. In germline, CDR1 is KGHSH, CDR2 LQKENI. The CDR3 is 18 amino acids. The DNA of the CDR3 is TGTGCCAGCTCACCACCGACTGGAGGACCGGGAAAAACCTACGAGCAGTACTTC. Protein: CASSPPTGGPGKTYEQYF.

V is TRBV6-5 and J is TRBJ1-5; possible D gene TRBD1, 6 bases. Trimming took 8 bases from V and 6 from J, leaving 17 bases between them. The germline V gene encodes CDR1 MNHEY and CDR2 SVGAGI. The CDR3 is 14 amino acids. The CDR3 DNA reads TGTGCCAGCCTCCAACAGGGTAAGGGTCAGCCCCAGCATTTT. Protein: CASLQQGKGQPQHF.

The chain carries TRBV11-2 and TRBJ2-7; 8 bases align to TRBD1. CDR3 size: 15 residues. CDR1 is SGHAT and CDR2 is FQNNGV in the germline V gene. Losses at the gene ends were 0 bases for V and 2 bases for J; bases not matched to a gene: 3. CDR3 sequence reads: CASSLDPGQAYEQYF. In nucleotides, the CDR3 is TGTGCCAGCAGCTTAGACCCGGGACAGGCCTACGAGCAGTACTTC.

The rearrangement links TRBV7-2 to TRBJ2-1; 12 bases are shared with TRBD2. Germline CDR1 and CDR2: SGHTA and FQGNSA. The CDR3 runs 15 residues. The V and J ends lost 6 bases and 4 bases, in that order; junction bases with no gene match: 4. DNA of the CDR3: TGTGCCAGCAGTTCTAGCGGGGGGGGATACAATGAGCAGTTCTTC. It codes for CASSSSGGGYNEQFF.

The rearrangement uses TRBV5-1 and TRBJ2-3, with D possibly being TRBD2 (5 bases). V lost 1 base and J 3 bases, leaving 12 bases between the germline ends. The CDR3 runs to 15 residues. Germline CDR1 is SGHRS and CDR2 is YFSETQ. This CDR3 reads CASSLTERRTDTQYF. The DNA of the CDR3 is TGCGCCAGCAGCTTGACGGAACGGAGGACAGATACGCAGTATTTT.

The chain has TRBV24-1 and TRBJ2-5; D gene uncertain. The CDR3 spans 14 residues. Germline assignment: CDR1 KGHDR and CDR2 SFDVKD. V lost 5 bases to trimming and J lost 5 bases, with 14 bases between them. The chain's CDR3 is CATSAAVDGETQYF. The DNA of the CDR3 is TGTGCCACCAGTGCGGCGGTGGATGGGGAGACCCAGTACTTC.

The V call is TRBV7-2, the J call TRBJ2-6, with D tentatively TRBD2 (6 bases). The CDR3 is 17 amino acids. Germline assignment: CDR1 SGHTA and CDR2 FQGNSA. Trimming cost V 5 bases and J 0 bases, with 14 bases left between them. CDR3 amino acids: CASSHGLTASGANVLTF. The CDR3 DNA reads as TGTGCCAGCAGCCACGGACTAACCGCCTCTGGGGCCAACGTCCTGACTTTC.

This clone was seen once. DNA for the CDR3: TGCGCCAGCAGCCAAGGGACTAGCGGGGCTGGCTCCTACAATGAGCAGTTCTTC. It yields the protein CASSQGTSGAGSYNEQFF. The chain uses TRBV4-3 and TRBJ2-1; 12 bases match TRBD2. Unmatched junction bases numbered 4, after V lost 1 base and J lost 0 bases. The CDR3 sequence is 18 residues long. The germline CDR1 and CDR2 sequences are LGHNA and YSLEER.

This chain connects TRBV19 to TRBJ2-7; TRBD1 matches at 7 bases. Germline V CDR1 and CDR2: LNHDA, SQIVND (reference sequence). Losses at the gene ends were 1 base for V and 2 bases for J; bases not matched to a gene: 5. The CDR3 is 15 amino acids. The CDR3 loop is CASSIAPGQTYEQYF. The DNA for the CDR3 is TGTGCCAGTAGTATAGCCCCGGGACAGACCTACGAGCAGTACTTC.

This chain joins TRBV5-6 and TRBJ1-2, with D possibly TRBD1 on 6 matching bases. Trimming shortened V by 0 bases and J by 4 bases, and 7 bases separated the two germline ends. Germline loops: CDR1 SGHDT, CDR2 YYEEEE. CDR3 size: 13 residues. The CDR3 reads CASSLAGVYGYTF. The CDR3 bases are TGTGCCAGCAGCTTGGCAGGGGTCTATGGCTACACCTTC.

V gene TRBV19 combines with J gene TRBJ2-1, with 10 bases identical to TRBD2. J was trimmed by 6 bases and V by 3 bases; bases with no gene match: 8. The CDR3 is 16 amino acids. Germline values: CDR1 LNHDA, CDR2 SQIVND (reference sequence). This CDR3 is CASSIFPSGGSNEQFF. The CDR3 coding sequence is TGTGCCAGTAGTATCTTTCCTAGCGGGGGTTCCAATGAGCAGTTCTTC.

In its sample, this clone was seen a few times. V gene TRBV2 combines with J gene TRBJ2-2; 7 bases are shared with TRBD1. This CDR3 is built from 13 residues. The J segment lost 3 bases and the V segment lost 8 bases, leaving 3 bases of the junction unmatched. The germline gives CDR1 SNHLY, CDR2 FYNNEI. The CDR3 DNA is TGTGCCAGCGATACAGGGGACACCGGGGAGCTGTTTTTT. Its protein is CASDTGDTGELFF.

CDR3 in amino acids: CAISENAGGFYGYTF. CDR3 coding DNA: TGTGCCATCAGTGAGAACGCCGGGGGTTTCTATGGCTACACCTTC. The chain has TRBV10-3 and TRBJ1-2; D may be TRBD1 (5 bases). CDR1 and CDR2 from the germline V gene are ENHRY and SYGVKD. Trimming took off 2 bases at V and 4 bases at J, with 14 bases between the two ends. The CDR3 sequence is 15 residues long.

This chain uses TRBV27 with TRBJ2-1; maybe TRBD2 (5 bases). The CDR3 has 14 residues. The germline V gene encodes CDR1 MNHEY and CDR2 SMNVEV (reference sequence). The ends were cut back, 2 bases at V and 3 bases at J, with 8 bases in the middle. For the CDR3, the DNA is TGTGCCAGCAGTTTAACGGGGATCTACAATGAGCAGTTCTTC. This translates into CASSLTGIYNEQFF.

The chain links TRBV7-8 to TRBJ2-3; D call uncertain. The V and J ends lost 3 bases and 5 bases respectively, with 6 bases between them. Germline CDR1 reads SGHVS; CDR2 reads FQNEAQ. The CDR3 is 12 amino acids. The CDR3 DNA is TGTGCCAGCAGCTTGTCGGGAGATACGCAGTATTTT. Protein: CASSLSGDTQYF.

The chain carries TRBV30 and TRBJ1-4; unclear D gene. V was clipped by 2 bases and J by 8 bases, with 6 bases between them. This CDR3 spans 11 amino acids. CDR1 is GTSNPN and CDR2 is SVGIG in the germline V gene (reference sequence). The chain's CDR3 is CAWSIREKLFF. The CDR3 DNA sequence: TGTGCCTGGAGTATCCGGGAAAAACTGTTTTTT.

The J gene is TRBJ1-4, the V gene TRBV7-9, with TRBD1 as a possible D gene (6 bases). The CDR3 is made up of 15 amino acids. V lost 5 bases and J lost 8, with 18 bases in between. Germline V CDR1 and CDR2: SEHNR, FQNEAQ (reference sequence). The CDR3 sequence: CASSPLGGQGEKLFF. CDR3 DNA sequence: TGTGCCAGCAGCCCACTGGGGGGGCAGGGAGAAAAACTGTTTTTT.

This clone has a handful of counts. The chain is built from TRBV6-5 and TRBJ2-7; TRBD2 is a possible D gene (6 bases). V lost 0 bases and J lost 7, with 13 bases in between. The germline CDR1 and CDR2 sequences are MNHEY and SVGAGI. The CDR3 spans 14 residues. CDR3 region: CASSYSAGGDEQYF. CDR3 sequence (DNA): TGTGCCAGCAGTTACTCAGCGGGTGGGGATGAGCAGTACTTC.

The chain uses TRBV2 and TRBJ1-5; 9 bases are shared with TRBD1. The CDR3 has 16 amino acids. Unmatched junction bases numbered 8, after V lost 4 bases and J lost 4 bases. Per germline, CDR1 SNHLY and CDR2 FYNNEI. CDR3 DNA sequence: TGTGCCAGCAGTGGGGGGGGGACAGGGAATAATCAGCCCCAGCATTTT. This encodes CASSGGGTGNNQPQHF. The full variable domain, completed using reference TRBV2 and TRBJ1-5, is EPEVTQTPSHQVTQMGQEVILRCVPISNHLYFYWYRQILGQKVEFLVSFYNNEISEKSEIFDDQFSVERPDGSNFTLKIRSTKLEDSAMYFCASSGGGTGNNQPQHFGDGTRLSIL.